The 10 T cell receptor beta chains listed next were all sequenced from one sample in a study of T cell responses to AZD1222 COVID-19 vaccine. Some clones are missing from TCRdb's copy, which holds only in-frame ones; the method was immunoSEQ multiplex PCR. Of 110,000 or so clones listed, 86% are singletons. Sequenced material: peripheral blood, taken 28 days after the second AZD1222 dose. Receptor source: an adult who received the AZD1222 COVID-19 vaccine.

This clone has just one count. The rearrangement uses TRBV9 and TRBJ2-7; 10 bases match TRBD2. This CDR3 is built from 15 residues. Germline V lookup: CDR1 SGDLS, CDR2 YYNGEE. Trimming cost V 4 bases and J 2 bases; bases outside gene matches: 6. The CDR3 here is CASSTGSGGTYEQYF. The CDR3 DNA is TGTGCCAGCAGCACAGGTAGCGGGGGGACCTACGAGCAGTACTTC.

The chain recombines TRBV2 with TRBJ1-1, with a tentative D call TRBD1 (5 bases). Trimming shortened V by 0 bases and J by 0 bases, and 8 bases separated the two germline ends. The germline V gene encodes CDR1 SNHLY and CDR2 FYNNEI. This CDR3 region has 15 residues. Here the CDR3 DNA reads TGTGCCAGCAGTGAAGCGCTGGGGGTGAACACTGAAGCTTTCTTT. The encoded protein is CASSEALGVNTEAFF.

The chain joins TRBV11-2 to TRBJ2-2; D may correspond to TRBD1 or TRBD2 (5 bases each). V was cut by 5 bases and J by 3 bases, with 16 bases left in between. From germline, CDR1 is SGHAT and CDR2 FQNNGV. The length of the CDR3 is 16 residues. The CDR3 spells CASSRGAPGYTGELFF. CDR3 in DNA: TGTGCCAGCAGCAGAGGGGCCCCTGGTTACACCGGGGAGCTGTTTTTT.

This chain connects TRBV4-3 to TRBJ2-2; 13 positions match TRBD2. The CDR3 covers 18 residues. The junction had 7 bases not matched to a gene; V was cut back by 1 base and J by 5 bases. Per germline, CDR1 LGHNA and CDR2 YSLEER. The CDR3 region is CASSQAGLAGRGTGELFF. DNA for the CDR3: TGCGCCAGCAGCCAAGCGGGACTAGCGGGGCGAGGGACCGGGGAGCTGTTTTTT.

The rearrangement joins TRBV7-9 to TRBJ1-3; the D gene is possibly TRBD1 (5 bases). Germline lookup yields CDR1 SEHNR and CDR2 FQNEAQ (reference sequence). The CDR3 contains 16 residues. V lost 2 bases and J lost 3, with 14 bases in between. This CDR3 is CASSLWGGTNGNTIYF. The CDR3 coding sequence is TGTGCCAGCAGCTTATGGGGCGGGACGAATGGAAACACCATATATTTT.

The chain recombines TRBV21-1 with TRBJ1-5; the table gives TRBD1 as D, unverified against the DNA. TRBV21-1 is noted as a pseudogene. The CDR3 totals 18 residues. The CDR3 loop is CASSKQEHREINNQPQHF. Here the CDR3 DNA reads TGTGCCAGCAGCAAACAGGAGCACAGGGAGATTAACAATCAGCCCCAGCATTTT.

In this sample, this clone turned up once. J is TRBJ1-6 and V is TRBV30; D not resolved. This CDR3 is built from 14 residues. The V end lost 8 bases, the J end lost 6 bases, and 17 bases lay between the germline ends. Germline CDR1 GTSNPN, CDR2 SVGIG (reference sequence). As DNA, the CDR3 is TGTGCCGGCTATCTAAACACAATTAATTCACCCCTCCACTTT. Encoded protein: CAGYLNTINSPLHF.

This rearrangement joins TRBV12-2 to TRBJ1-6. TRBV12-2 is listed as a pseudogene. The CDR3 runs 11 residues. The CDR3 spells CATRASCPLHF. The DNA for the CDR3 is TGTGCAACCCGTGCGTCGTGCCCCCTCCACTTT.

This chain connects TRBV5-1 to TRBJ1-5, with TRBD1 matching 7 bases. J lost 9 bases, V lost 6 bases, and 9 bases had no gene match. The CDR3 contains 13 residues. The V gene's germline CDR1 is SGHRS and CDR2 YFSETQ. CDR3 in amino acids: CASTGQWDMPQHF. The CDR3 region has the DNA TGCGCCAGCACGGGACAGTGGGACATGCCCCAGCATTTT.

This chain uses TRBV7-2 with TRBJ2-2, with TRBD2 as a possible D gene (6 bases). V was pared by 2 bases and J by 5 bases, with 12 bases between. The germline CDR1 and CDR2 sequences are SGHTA and FQGNSA. The CDR3 is 15 amino acids. CDR3 DNA: TGTGCCAGCAGCTTAATGGGGGGAGGAACCGGGGAGCTGTTTTTT. As protein: CASSLMGGGTGELFF.